This TCR beta chain was sequenced during a study of cytomegalovirus exposure and HLA in healthy donors. Study-wide results and limits: Analyses of presence/absence relied on an assumption of roughly uniform sequencing depth across donors. Published work reported that the classifier diagnosed cytomegalovirus status with high specificity and sensitivity. Most likely, a cluster of highly shared sequence variants arose as a sequencing artifact.

This CDR3 has 11 amino acids. The germline CDR1 and CDR2 sequences are SEHNR and FQNEAQ (reference sequence). V was shortened by 3 bases and J by 4 bases, with 3 bases between the two germline ends. As concerns this clone: Its target is unknown.

PCR amplification relied on 60 Vbeta primers (plus 13 Jbeta primers). Method: immunoSEQ multiplex PCR; TCRdb's copy keeps in-frame clones and lacks some. Here the sample spans 100,000 to 150,000 clones, 65% to 75% being singletons. Sequences were obtained from PBMCs. This rearrangement joins TRBV7-9 to TRBJ2-5; D gene unclear. The sequence was collected from a man aged 40-49 years in good health and CMV-seropositive. In DNA, the CDR3 is TGTGCCAGCAGCTTTCGAGAGACCCAGTACTTC. Its protein is CASSFRETQYF.